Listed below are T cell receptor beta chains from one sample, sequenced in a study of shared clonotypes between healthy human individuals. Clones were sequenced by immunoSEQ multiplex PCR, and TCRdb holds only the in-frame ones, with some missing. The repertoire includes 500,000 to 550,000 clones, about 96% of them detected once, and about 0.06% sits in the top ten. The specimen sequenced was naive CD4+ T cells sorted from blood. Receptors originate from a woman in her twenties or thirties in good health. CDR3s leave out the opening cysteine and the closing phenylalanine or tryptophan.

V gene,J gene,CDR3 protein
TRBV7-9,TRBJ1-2,ASSLWGGRDYGGYT
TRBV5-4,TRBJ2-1,ASSPAGMDEQF
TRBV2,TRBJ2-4,ASSEDEALAKNIQY
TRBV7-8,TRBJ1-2,ASSPQGGINYGYT
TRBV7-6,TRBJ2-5,ASSSNRVIQETQY
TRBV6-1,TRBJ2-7,ASSTGRFYEQY
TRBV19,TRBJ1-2,ASRNRGLGNGYT
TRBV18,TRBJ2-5,ASSQSEQETQY
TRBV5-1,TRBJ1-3,ASSLSGTGFPGNTIY
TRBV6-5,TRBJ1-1,ASNPGWSTEAF
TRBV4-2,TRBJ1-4,ASSGRDREEKLF
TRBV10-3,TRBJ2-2,AISELSSGEYTGELF
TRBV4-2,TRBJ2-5,ASSQGGRGETQY
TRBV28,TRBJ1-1,ASRTPLNTEAF
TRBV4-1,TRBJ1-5,ASSQGGNGHQPQH
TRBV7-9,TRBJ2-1,ASRSFVSSYNEQF
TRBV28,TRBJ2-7,ASSPSGTRIYEQY
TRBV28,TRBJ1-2,ASSSDGFNYGYT
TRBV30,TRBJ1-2,AWSLIRLNYGYT
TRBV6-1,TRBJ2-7,ASRVRSYEQY
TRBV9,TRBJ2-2,ASSVETGARGELF
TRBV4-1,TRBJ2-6,ASSQSPGGFSGANVLT
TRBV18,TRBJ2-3,ASSQGLAGAETDTQY
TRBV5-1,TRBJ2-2,ASSFSKNTGELF
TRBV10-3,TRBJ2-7,AIQGFDYEQY
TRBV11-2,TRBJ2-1,ASSFQGNEQF
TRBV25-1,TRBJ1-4,ASSDRKGRSEKLF
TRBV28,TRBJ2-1,ASRTGGAMDNEQF
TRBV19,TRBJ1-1,ASSARDRTNTEAF
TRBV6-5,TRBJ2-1,ASRPGQGANEQF
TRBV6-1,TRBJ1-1,ASSVLKDTEAF
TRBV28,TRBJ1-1,ASSFPHGTGGFTEAF
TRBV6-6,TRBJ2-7,ASRSHSGSEQY
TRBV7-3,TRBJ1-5,ASSSKEGASNQPQH
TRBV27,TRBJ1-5,ASSSKGGNQPQH
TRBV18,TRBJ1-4,ASSRTGTGHEKLF
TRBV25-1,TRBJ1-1,ASSDGTPNTEAF
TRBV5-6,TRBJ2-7,ASSYRTSGRRSYEQY
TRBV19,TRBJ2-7,ASSRRTSGKVYEQY
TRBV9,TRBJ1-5,ASSVGVGSGQPQH
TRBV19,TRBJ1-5,AGSQGARDQPQH
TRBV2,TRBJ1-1,ASSVTAFPLGVGTEAF
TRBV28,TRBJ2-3,ASGWTVSTDTQY
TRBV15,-,ATSRDKGLAYEQY
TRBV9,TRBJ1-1,ASSPREGNTEAF
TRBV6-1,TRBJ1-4,AISGASNEKLF
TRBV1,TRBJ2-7,TSSRFPRYEQY
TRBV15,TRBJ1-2,ATSRDSEGYT
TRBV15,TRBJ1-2,ATSTPSTGFYGYT
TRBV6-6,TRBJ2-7,ASSYSTAVNSYEQY
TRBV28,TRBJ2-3,ASSLFRTSGITDTQY
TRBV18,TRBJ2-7,ASSPEGKRHHEQY
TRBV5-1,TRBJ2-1,ASSKDRFAEQF
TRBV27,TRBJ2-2,ASGRDRETGELF
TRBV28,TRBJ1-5,ASTTGVGNQPQH
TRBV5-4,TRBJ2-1,ASSLAALAGYEQF
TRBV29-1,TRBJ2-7,SGSGVGGYEQY